One sample yielded the 14 T cell receptor beta chains listed below, sequenced in a study of sequential checkpoint blockade in melanoma. Clones were read by immunoSEQ multiplex PCR, and TCRdb kept only the in-frame ones, dropping some. This table has about 26,000 clones, roughly four fifths appearing once. Treatment given: randomized to nivolumab then ipilimumab (arm A) or the reverse (arm B). The material was CD8+ T cells sorted from blood (inferred from file names), obtained from a patient given nivolumab and ipilimumab in sequence. The receptors derive from a human donor with melanoma.

The genes are TRBV27 and TRBJ2-1, with 8 bases lining up with TRBD2. Trimming took 8 bases from V and 7 from J; bases not matched to a gene: 4. The CDR3 is 12 residues long. Germline V CDR1 and CDR2: MNHEY, SMNVEV (reference sequence). CDR3 residues: CASWTSTNEQFF. The DNA of the CDR3 is TGTGCCAGCTGGACTAGCACGAATGAGCAGTTCTTC.

This clone is a singleton in its sample. The chain is built from TRBV7-9 and TRBJ2-1; D not resolved. The CDR3 consists of 12 residues. Per germline, CDR1 SEHNR and CDR2 FQNEAQ (reference sequence). V was cut by 3 bases and J by 10 bases, with 10 bases left in between. The CDR3 nucleotides are TGTGCCAGCAGCTTCCTTTTCGTGGAGCAGTTCTTC. Amino acids: CASSFLFVEQFF. Drawing the rest from reference TRBV7-9 and TRBJ2-1, the complete variable domain is DTGVSQNPRHKITKRGQNVTFRCDPISEHNRLYWYRQTLGQGPEFLTYFQNEAQLEKSRLLSDRFSAERPKGSFSTLEIQRTEQGDSAMYLCASSFLFVEQFFGPGTRLTVL.

This clone was observed once. This chain joins TRBV29-1 and TRBJ2-3; no definite D call. The V end was cut by 2 bases, the J end by 1 base, with 4 bases between. The CDR3 consists of 12 residues. Germline V gene data show CDR1 as SQVTM and CDR2 as ANQGSEA. CDR3 protein: CSVEHGTDTQYF. CDR3 nucleotides: TGCAGCGTTGAACATGGCACAGATACGCAGTATTTT.

This clone has just a few counts. CDR3 in amino acids: CASSPGTSGRRGEQFF. In DNA form, the CDR3 reads TGTGCCAGCAGCCCCGGGACTAGCGGGAGGAGGGGTGAGCAGTTCTTC. This rearrangement joins TRBV5-6 to TRBJ2-1; the match to TRBD2 covers 15 bases. The CDR3 has 16 amino acids. Germline loops: CDR1 SGHDT, CDR2 YYEEEE. Germline trimming cut 4 bases from V and 9 bases from J; bases unmatched to any gene: 8.

The chain combines TRBV9 with TRBJ1-4; perhaps TRBD1 as D (5 bases). The CDR3 covers 15 residues. V shed 3 bases and J shed 6 bases, with 15 bases lying between them. Germline V lookup: CDR1 SGDLS, CDR2 YYNGEE. This chain's CDR3 is CASSAWGRGYEKLFF. The CDR3 DNA sequence: TGTGCCAGCAGCGCCTGGGGAAGGGGATATGAAAAACTGTTTTTT.

This clone was seen only a few times. The rearrangement links TRBV19 to TRBJ2-3, with a weak D call TRBD2 (6 bases). Germline-derived CDR1 and CDR2 are LNHDA and SQIVND (reference sequence). This CDR3 spans 15 amino acids. Trimming pared 3 bases from V and 1 base from J, leaving 11 bases between. CDR3 nucleotide sequence: TGTGCCAGTAGTATTGCGGGGACGGGCACAGATACGCAGTATTTT. Residues: CASSIAGTGTDTQYF. Full variable domain (missing parts from reference TRBV19 and TRBJ2-3): DGGITQSPKYLFRKEGQNVTLSCEQNLNHDAMYWYRQDPGQGLRLIYYSQIVNDFQKGDIAEGYSVSREKKESFPLTVTSAQKNPTAFYLCASSIAGTGTDTQYFGPGTRLTVL.

The chain carries TRBV4-1 and TRBJ2-2; weak D call: TRBD1 (5 bases). Germline lookup yields CDR1 MGHRA and CDR2 YSYEKL. The CDR3 has 14 amino acids. Trimming stripped 7 bases from V and 0 bases from J, with 9 bases between. CDR3 amino acids: CASTETANTGELFF. The CDR3 bases are TGCGCCAGCACTGAGACAGCGAACACCGGGGAGCTGTTTTTT.

V gene TRBV7-6 combines with J gene TRBJ2-7, with D possibly matching TRBD1 (6 bases). The CDR3 totals 16 residues. Germline CDR1 is SGHVS and CDR2 is FNYEAQ. V lost 5 bases to trimming and J lost 4 bases, with 21 bases between them. This CDR3 reads CASSTAPQGRVYEQYF. In nucleotides, the CDR3 is TGTGCCAGCAGCACGGCCCCTCAGGGGCGAGTGTACGAGCAGTACTTC.

The chain carries TRBV7-9 and TRBJ2-3; 13 bases fit TRBD2. V shed 7 bases, J shed 4 bases, and the junction held 11 bases outside the gene matches. CDR1 is SEHNR, CDR2 FQNEAQ, per germline (reference sequence). The CDR3 extends over 17 amino acids. Here the CDR3 DNA reads TGTGCCAGCATTCCGGGACTAGCGGGATCGGGGGCAGATACGCAGTATTTT. This gives the protein CASIPGLAGSGADTQYF.

CDR3 coding DNA: TGTGCCAGCAGCCCGGGGACAGTCTACGAGCAGTACTTC. This gives the protein CASSPGTVYEQYF. The chain employs TRBV5-6 and TRBJ2-7; 7 nucleotides align to TRBD1. This CDR3 has 13 amino acids. V lost 4 bases to trimming and J lost 3 bases; unmatched junction nucleotides: 4. In germline, CDR1 is SGHDT, CDR2 YYEEEE.

This clone was seen a few times. CDR3 residues: CASSRDRRKAGYTF. CDR3 in DNA: TGTGCCAGCAGCCGGGACAGGCGGAAGGCTGGCTACACCTTC. The chain employs TRBV4-2 and TRBJ1-2; 8 nucleotides align to TRBD1. The trim removed 4 bases at V and 7 bases at J, leaving 8 bases unmatched. There are 14 residues in the CDR3. Per the germline V gene, CDR1 is LGHNA and CDR2 is YNFKEQ.

The V and J genes are TRBV7-3 and TRBJ2-1; 10 nucleotides align to TRBD2. Per the germline V gene, CDR1 is SGHTA and CDR2 is FQGTGA. This CDR3 spans 15 amino acids. V trimming: 1 base; J trimming: 7 bases; junction bases outside the gene matches: 4. The CDR3 region is CASSLMASGSNEQFF. DNA for the CDR3: TGTGCCAGCAGCTTAATGGCTAGCGGGAGTAATGAGCAGTTCTTC.

This clone showed up just a few times. The V call is TRBV7-2, the J call TRBJ2-1; a possible D gene is TRBD2 (5 bases). The CDR3 extends over 14 amino acids. The V gene's germline CDR1 is SGHTA and CDR2 FQGNSA. Trimming cost V 5 bases and J 5 bases, with 13 bases left between them. The CDR3 sequence is CASSAYREDNEQFF. CDR3 bases: TGTGCCAGCAGCGCGTACCGGGAAGACAATGAGCAGTTCTTC.

The gene calls are TRBV5-1 and TRBJ2-7; TRBD1 matches at 8 bases. The V segment lost 2 bases and the J segment 6 bases; nucleotides outside the gene matches: 16. Germline CDR1 SGHRS, CDR2 YFSETQ. The CDR3 spans 17 residues. In DNA form, the CDR3 reads TGCGCCAGCAGCTTAGGACAGGGCCTCGATGTTCGCCGCGAGCAGTACTTC. Its protein product is CASSLGQGLDVRREQYF.